Listed below are T cell receptor beta chains from one sample, sequenced in a study of blood T cell repertoires in COVID-19. Sequencing was performed with immunoSEQ multiplex PCR; in TCRdb, only in-frame clones are kept and a portion is missing. The sample has hundreds of thousands of clones, roughly 90% seen once; the top ten hold approximately 7.4%. Sample: peripheral blood. The receptors here all came from a woman in her seventies with COVID-19, enrolled during active disease. The CDR3 runs from the conserved cysteine through the conserved F or W. A D gene is named only where the DNA matches it firmly. Clone size is stated in some rows and not others, as once, few, many or a class when expanded.

>.|TRBV4-2|TRBJ1-1|.
TGTGCCAGCAGTCCCGCTAGGGGGAATGAAGCTTTCTTT
CASSPARGNEAFF
>TRBD1|TRBV14|TRBJ1-4|.
TGTGCCAGCAGCCAAACAGGGGCACCTAATGAAAAACTGTTTTTT
CASSQTGAPNEKLFF
>.|TRBV6-6|TRBJ1-3|.
TGTGCCAGCAGTTACTCGAGGGCAGTAGGAGGAAACACCATATATTTT
CASSYSRAVGGNTIYF
>TRBD1|TRBV28|TRBJ2-1|.
TGTGCCAGCAGCGAAGCCTCGACAGGGGCCAATGAGCAGTTCTTC
CASSEASTGANEQFF
>.|TRBV2|TRBJ1-2|.
TGTGCCAGCAGCCCGGGACAACACCAGGGTGGCTACACCTTC
CASSPGQHQGGYTF
>.|TRBV18|TRBJ1-5|few
TGTGCCAGCTCGAGGGAGAATAATCAGCCCCAGCATTTT
CASSRENNQPQHF
>.|TRBV27|TRBJ1-2|.
TGTGCCAGCAGTTCCCTACAGGGTTATTATGGCTACACCTTC
CASSSLQGYYGYTF
>.|TRBV20-1|TRBJ1-5|.
TGCAGTGCTAGTCGGGTGGGTTCGAGCAATCAGCCCCAGCATTTT
CSASRVGSSNQPQHF
>TRBD1|TRBV6-2/TRBV6-3|TRBJ1-5|.
TGTGCCAGCAGACCTACAGGGGACAATCAGCCCCAGCATTTT
CASRPTGDNQPQHF
>.|TRBV7-9|TRBJ1-1|.
TGTGCCAGCAGGAGTCCCCTCACTGAAGCTTTCTTT
CASRSPLTEAFF
>.|TRBV27|TRBJ2-2|few
TGTGCCAGCAGTTTACGGGACACCGGGGAGCTGTTTTTT
CASSLRDTGELFF
>.|TRBV4-1|TRBJ1-2|once
TGCGCCAGCAGCCAGGGCGACGGTAGAAACTATGGCTACACCTTC
CASSQGDGRNYGYTF
>.|TRBV7-9|TRBJ2-5|once
TGTGCCAGCAGCTTAGCGACACCTCGAGTGGAGACCCAGTACTTC
CASSLATPRVETQYF
>TRBD2|TRBV4-1|TRBJ2-3|.
TGCGCCAGCAGTCTCGGGGGGGCCGTAGATACGCAGTATTTT
CASSLGGAVDTQYF
>.|TRBV5-6|TRBJ1-2|few
TGTGCCAGCAGCTTGGACTTTTCGGGGTTAGGTTATGGCTACACCTTC
CASSLDFSGLGYGYTF
>TRBD1|TRBV3-1/TRBV3-2|TRBJ1-1|.
TGTGCCAGCAGCCGTGCCGCCTCAGGGGGGCTGAACACTGAAGCTTTCTTT
CASSRAASGGLNTEAFF
>.|TRBV7-7|TRBJ2-2|.
TGTGCCAGCAGCTCTACGTACACCGGGGAGCTGTTTTTT
CASSSTYTGELFF
>.|TRBV7-8|TRBJ2-3|.
TGTGCCAGCAGCTTAGACGTTTGGACTACTAGCACAGATACGCAGTATTTT
CASSLDVWTTSTDTQYF
>.|TRBV7-9|TRBJ1-2|.
TGTGCCAGCGCCAAGCGGGGCCGCTGGGATGGCTACACCTTC
CASAKRGRWDGYTF
>TRBD1|TRBV28|TRBJ1-1|.
TGTGCCAGCAGTTTATCCACCCCAGGGGGCAGGGCTGAAGCTTTCTTT
CASSLSTPGGRAEAFF
>TRBD1|TRBV5-6|TRBJ1-4|once
TGTGCCAGCATCATTGGGACAGGGCGCAATGAAAAACTGTTTTTT
CASIIGTGRNEKLFF
>TRBD1|TRBV7-6|TRBJ2-1|.
TGTGCCAGCAGCTCCCCAGGGGGCTCCTACAATGAGCAGTTCTTC
CASSSPGGSYNEQFF
>.|TRBV7-8|TRBJ1-2|.
TGTGCCAGCAGCCCCGCCCAGGGCTACACCTTC
CASSPAQGYTF
>.|TRBV7-8|TRBJ1-3|.
TGTGCCAGCAGCCTCCATCTAGGTGGAAACACCATATATTTT
CASSLHLGGNTIYF
>.|TRBV4-1|TRBJ1-1|once
TGCGCCAGCAGCCTCAGGGGTTCTGACACTGAAGCTTTCTTT
CASSLRGSDTEAFF
>TRBD1|TRBV18|TRBJ2-1|.
TGTGCCAGCTCACGCGCAGGGGGCTCCTACAATGAGCAGTTCTTC
CASSRAGGSYNEQFF
>.|TRBV28|TRBJ1-1|.
TGTGCCAGCAGTTTATTCGGGAAGGGCCAGAACACTGAAGCTTTCTTT
CASSLFGKGQNTEAFF